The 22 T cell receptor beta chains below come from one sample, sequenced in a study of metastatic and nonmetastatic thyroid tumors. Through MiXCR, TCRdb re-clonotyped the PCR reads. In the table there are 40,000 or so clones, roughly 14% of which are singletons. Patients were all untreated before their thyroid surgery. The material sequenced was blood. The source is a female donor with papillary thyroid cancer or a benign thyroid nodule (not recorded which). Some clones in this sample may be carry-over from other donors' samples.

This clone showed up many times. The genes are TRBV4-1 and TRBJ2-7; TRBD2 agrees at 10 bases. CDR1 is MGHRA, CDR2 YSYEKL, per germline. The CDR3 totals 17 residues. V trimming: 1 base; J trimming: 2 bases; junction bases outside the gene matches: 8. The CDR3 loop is CASSQGPLAGAAYEQYF. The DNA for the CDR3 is TGCGCCAGCAGCCAAGGCCCTCTAGCGGGAGCGGCCTACGAGCAGTACTTC.

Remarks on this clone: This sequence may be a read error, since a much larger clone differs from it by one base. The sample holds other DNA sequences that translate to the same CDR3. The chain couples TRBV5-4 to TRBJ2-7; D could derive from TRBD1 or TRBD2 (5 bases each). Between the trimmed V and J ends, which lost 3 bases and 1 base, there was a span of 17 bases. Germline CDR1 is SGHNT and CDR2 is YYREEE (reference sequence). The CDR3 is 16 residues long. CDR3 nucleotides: TGTGCCAGCAGCTGGGGACCTAGGGACCAATCCTACGAGCAGTACTTC. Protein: CASSWGPRDQSYEQYF. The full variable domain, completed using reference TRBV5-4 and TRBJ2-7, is ETGVTQSPTHLIKTRGQQVTLRCSSQSGHNTVSWYQQALGQGPQFIFQYYREEENGRGNFPPRFSGLQFPNYSSELNVNALELDDSALYLCASSWGPRDQSYEQYFGPGTRLTVT.

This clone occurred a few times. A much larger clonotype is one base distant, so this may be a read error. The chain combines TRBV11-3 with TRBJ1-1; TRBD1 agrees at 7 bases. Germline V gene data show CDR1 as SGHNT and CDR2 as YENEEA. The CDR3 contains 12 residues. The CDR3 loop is CASSVRGTEALF. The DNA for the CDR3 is TGTGCCAGCAGCGTCAGGGGGACTGAAGCTCTCTTT.

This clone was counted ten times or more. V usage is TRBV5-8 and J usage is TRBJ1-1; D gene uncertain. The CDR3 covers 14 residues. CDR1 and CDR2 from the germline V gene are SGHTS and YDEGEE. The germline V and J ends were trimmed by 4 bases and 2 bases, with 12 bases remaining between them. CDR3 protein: CASSPDHQNTEAFF. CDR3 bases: TGTGCCAGCAGCCCGGATCACCAAAACACTGAAGCTTTCTTT.

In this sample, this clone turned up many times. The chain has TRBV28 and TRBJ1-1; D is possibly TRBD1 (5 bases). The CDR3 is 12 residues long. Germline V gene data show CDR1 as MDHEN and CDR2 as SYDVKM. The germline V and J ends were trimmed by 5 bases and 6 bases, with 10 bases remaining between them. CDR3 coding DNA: TGTGCCAGCAGTCCCAGGGTCCCTGAAGCTTTCTTT. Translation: CASSPRVPEAFF.

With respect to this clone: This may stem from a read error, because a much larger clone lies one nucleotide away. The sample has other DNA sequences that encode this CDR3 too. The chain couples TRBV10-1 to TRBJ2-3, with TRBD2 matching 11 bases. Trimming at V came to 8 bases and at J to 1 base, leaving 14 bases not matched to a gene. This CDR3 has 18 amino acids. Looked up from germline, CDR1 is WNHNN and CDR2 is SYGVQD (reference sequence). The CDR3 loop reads CASYPGLAERRGTDTQYF. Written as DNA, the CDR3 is TGCGCCAGCTATCCGGGACTAGCGGAGCGGAGGGGCACAGATACGCAGTATTTT.

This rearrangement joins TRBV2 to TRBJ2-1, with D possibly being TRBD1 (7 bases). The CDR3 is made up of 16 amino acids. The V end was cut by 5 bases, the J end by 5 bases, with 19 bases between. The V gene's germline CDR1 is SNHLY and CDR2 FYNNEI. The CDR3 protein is CASSLRTIRGNNEQFF. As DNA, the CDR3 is TGTGCCAGCAGTTTACGGACTATCAGGGGGAACAATGAGCAGTTCTTC.

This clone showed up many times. The CDR3 DNA reads TGTGCCAGCAGCGTTTCGGGGGGCCCCTACAATGAGCAGTTCTTC. Translating it yields CASSVSGGPYNEQFF. V gene TRBV7-6 combines with J gene TRBJ2-1; perhaps TRBD2 as D (7 bases). CDR3 length: 15 amino acids. The V gene's germline CDR1 is SGHVS and CDR2 FNYEAQ. Trimming left V 5 bases short and J 2 bases short, with 13 bases between.

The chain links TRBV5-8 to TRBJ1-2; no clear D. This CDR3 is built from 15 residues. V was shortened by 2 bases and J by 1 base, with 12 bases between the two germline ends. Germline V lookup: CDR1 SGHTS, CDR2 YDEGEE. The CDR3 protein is CASSFRGPFNYGYTF. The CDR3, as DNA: TGTGCCAGCAGCTTCCGGGGTCCTTTTAACTATGGCTACACCTTC.

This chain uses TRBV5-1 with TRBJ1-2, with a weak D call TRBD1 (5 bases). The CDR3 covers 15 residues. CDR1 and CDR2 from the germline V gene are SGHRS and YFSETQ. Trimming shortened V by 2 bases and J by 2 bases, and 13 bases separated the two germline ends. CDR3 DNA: TGCGCCAGCAGCTTTGTTGCAGGGTCCAACTATGGCTACACCTTC. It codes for CASSFVAGSNYGYTF. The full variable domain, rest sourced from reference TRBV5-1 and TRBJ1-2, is KAGVTQTPRYLIKTRGQQVTLSCSPISGHRSVSWYQQTPGQGLQFLFEYFSETQRNKGNFPGRFSGRQFSNSRSEMNVSTLELGDSALYLCASSFVAGSNYGYTFGSGTRLTVV.

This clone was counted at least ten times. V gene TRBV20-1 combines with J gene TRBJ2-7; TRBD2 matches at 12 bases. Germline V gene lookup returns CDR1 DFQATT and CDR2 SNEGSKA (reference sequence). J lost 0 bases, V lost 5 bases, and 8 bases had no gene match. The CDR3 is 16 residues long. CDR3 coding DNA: TGCAGTGCTCCCCGGCTAGCGGGAGGGAGCTCCTACGAGCAGTACTTC. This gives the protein CSAPRLAGGSSYEQYF.

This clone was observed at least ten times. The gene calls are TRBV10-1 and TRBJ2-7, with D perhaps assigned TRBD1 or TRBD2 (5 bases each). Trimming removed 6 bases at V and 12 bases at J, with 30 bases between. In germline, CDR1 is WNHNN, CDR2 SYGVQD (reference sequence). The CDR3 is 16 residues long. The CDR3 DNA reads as TGCGCCAGCAGCTCGGAAGAGGGGAGCCCCCCTGATCGTGCGTACTTC. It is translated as CASSSEEGSPPDRAYF.

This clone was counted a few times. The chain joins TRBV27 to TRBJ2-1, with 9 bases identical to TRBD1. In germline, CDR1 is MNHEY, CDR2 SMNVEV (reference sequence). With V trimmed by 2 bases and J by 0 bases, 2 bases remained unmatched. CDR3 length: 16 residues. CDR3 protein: CASSLGTGSSYNEQFF. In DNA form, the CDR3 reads TGTGCCAGCAGTTTAGGGACAGGGAGCTCCTACAATGAGCAGTTCTTC.

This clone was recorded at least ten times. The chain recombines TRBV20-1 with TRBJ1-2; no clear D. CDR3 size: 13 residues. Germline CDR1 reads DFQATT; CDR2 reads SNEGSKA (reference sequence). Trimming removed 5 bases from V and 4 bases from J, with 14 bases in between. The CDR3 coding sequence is TGCAGTGCTCTGACTGCGTTTGGCTATGGCTACACCTTC. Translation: CSALTAFGYGYTF.

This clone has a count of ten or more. The CDR3 is CSARRDRVGEQFF. In DNA, the CDR3 is TGCAGTGCTAGGAGGGACAGGGTTGGAGAGCAGTTCTTC. The rearrangement joins TRBV20-1 to TRBJ2-1; 9 bases map to TRBD1. The CDR3 contains 13 residues. J was trimmed by 10 bases and V by 3 bases; bases with no gene match: 7. The germline CDR1 and CDR2 sequences are DFQATT and SNEGSKA (reference sequence).

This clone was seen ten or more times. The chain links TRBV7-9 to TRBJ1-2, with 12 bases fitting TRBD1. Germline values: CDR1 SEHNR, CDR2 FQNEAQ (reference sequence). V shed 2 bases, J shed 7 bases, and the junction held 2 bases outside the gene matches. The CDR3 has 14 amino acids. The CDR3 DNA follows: TGTGCCAGCAGCTTAACGGGACAGGGGGCTGGCTACACCTTC. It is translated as CASSLTGQGAGYTF. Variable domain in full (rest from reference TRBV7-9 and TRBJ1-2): DTGVSQNPRHKITKRGQNVTFRCDPISEHNRLYWYRQTLGQGPEFLTYFQNEAQLEKSRLLSDRFSAERPKGSFSTLEIQRTEQGDSAMYLCASSLTGQGAGYTFGSGTRLTVV.

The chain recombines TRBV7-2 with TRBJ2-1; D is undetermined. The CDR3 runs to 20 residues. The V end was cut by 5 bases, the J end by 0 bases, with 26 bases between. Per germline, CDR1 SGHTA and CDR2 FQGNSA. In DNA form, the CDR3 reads TGTGCCAGCAGCGCCCTTCGACTCCGCCACGTGAAGAGCTCCTACAATGAGCAGTTCTTC. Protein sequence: CASSALRLRHVKSSYNEQFF.

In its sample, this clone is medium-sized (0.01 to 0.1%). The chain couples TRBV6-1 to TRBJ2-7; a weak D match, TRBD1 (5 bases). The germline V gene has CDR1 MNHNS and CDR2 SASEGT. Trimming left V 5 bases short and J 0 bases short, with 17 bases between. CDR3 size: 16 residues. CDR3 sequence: CASSTRGAASSYEQYF. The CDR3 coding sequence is TGTGCCAGCAGTACCCGTGGGGCCGCCAGCTCCTACGAGCAGTACTTC.

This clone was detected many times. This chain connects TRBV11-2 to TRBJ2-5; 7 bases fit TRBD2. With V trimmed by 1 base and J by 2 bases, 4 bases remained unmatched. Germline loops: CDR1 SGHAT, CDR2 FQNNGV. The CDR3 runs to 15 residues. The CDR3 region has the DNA TGTGCCAGCAGCTTAGGGGAGGGGACTCAAGAGACCCAGTACTTC. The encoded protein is CASSLGEGTQETQYF.

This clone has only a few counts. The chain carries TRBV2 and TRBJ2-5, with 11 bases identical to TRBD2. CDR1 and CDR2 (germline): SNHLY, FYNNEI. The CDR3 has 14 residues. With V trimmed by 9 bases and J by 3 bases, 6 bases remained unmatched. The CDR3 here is CARGRGLAEETQYF. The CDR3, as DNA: TGTGCCAGGGGGCGGGGACTAGCGGAAGAGACCCAGTACTTC.

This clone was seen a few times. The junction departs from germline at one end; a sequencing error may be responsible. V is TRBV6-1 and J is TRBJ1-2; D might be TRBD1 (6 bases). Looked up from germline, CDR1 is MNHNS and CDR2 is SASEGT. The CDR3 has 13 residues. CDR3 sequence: CTSSQRTVNGYTF. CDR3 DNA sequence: TGTACCAGCAGCCAGCGGACAGTGAATGGCTACACCTTC.

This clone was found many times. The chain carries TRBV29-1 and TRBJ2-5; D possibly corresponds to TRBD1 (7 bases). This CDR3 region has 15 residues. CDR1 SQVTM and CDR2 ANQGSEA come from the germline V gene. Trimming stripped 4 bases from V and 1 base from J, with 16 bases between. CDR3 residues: CSVGGAGGGQETQYF. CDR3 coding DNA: TGCAGCGTTGGAGGAGCAGGGGGAGGCCAAGAGACCCAGTACTTC.